A single sample is the source of the 8 T cell receptor beta chains below, sequenced in a study of cytomegalovirus exposure and HLA in healthy donors. The PCR had 60 Vbeta and 13 Jbeta primers. The method was immunoSEQ multiplex PCR; TCRdb's version includes in-frame clones alone and lacks a portion of them. This table has some 40,000 clones, around 70% appearing once. Specimen: PBMCs. Source of these receptors: a man aged 30-40 years in good health and CMV-seronegative.

The rearrangement joins TRBV5-1 to TRBJ1-1; 9 bases fit TRBD1. Germline assignment: CDR1 SGHRS and CDR2 YFSETQ. The CDR3 extends over 14 amino acids. After removal of 3 bases from V and 4 bases from J, the junction contained 4 bases not matched to a gene. The CDR3, as DNA: TGCGCCAGCAGCTCCGGACAGGGGTTCACTGAAGCTTTCTTT. Translating gives CASSSGQGFTEAFF.

This clone was observed once. The V call is TRBV5-5, the J call TRBJ1-1; 11 nucleotides agree with TRBD1. CDR3 size: 18 residues. V trimming: 0 bases; J trimming: 0 bases; junction bases outside the gene matches: 7. Per germline, CDR1 SGHKS and CDR2 YYEKEE (reference sequence). CDR3 protein: CASSLGRGQGAVNTEAFF. CDR3 DNA: TGTGCCAGCAGCTTGGGGCGAGGACAGGGGGCCGTGAACACTGAAGCTTTCTTT.

This clone was detected once. V gene TRBV5-1 combines with J gene TRBJ2-7; TRBD1 agrees at 7 bases. The germline V gene encodes CDR1 SGHRS and CDR2 YFSETQ. This CDR3 has 14 residues. J was trimmed by 1 base and V by 4 bases; bases with no gene match: 5. The CDR3 region has the DNA TGCGCCAGCAGCACCTGGACAGGTTCCTACGAGCAGTACTTC. Protein sequence: CASSTWTGSYEQYF. Filled out from reference TRBV5-1 and TRBJ2-7, the complete variable domain reads KAGVTQTPRYLIKTRGQQVTLSCSPISGHRSVSWYQQTPGQGLQFLFEYFSETQRNKGNFPGRFSGRQFSNSRSEMNVSTLELGDSALYLCASSTWTGSYEQYFGPGTRLTVT.

As for this clone: At one boundary the junction diverges from the germline segment, which might be a read error. The chain carries TRBV27 and TRBJ1-2, with a weak D call TRBD1 (6 bases). Germline lookup yields CDR1 MNHEY and CDR2 SMNVEV (reference sequence). The CDR3 runs 15 residues. The CDR3 sequence is CASGKRTAPNYGYPF. CDR3 nucleotides: TGTGCCAGCGGAAAACGGACAGCACCTAACTATGGCTACCCCTTC.

The V and J genes are TRBV19 and TRBJ2-7, with 7 bases matching TRBD2. The CDR3 runs 15 residues. CDR1 and CDR2 from the germline V gene are LNHDA and SQIVND (reference sequence). The V gene end was trimmed by 7 bases and the J gene end by 2 bases; junction bases not matched to a gene: 11. CDR3 DNA sequence: TGTGCCAGTAAGCAGGCTAGCGGCACCCCCTACGAGCAGTACTTC. Its translation is CASKQASGTPYEQYF.

The V gene is TRBV2, the J gene TRBJ2-2; D may be TRBD1 (7 bases). V was shortened by 2 bases and J by 4 bases, with 11 bases between the two germline ends. Germline CDR1 and CDR2: SNHLY and FYNNEI. The CDR3 is made up of 15 amino acids. CDR3: CASSELQGGTGELFF. CDR3 sequence (DNA): TGTGCCAGCAGTGAACTCCAGGGGGGCACCGGGGAGCTGTTTTTT.

CDR3 DNA sequence: TGTGCCAGCTCATTGGGACAGGGGGGCGGCGAGAACACTGAAGCTTTCTTT. It is translated as CASSLGQGGGENTEAFF. The chain links TRBV18 to TRBJ1-1; the match to TRBD1 covers 11 bases. Germline CDR1 is KGHSH and CDR2 is LQKENI. The CDR3 extends over 17 amino acids. J was trimmed by 1 base and V by 5 bases; bases with no gene match: 9.

The V call is TRBV7-8, the J call TRBJ2-1; D is uncertain. CDR3 length: 16 residues. Trimming pared 5 bases from V and 0 bases from J, leaving 14 bases between. The germline gives CDR1 SGHVS, CDR2 FQNEAQ. The DNA of the CDR3 is TGTGCCAGCAGCGTAGGAACAGCTTACTCCTACAATGAGCAGTTCTTC. Its protein is CASSVGTAYSYNEQFF.